Reported below is one TCR beta chain. Its specific antigen is unknown. The record has no base qualities; no much larger clone is one base away. The record originates from a study of tumor-infiltrating lymphocytes in glioblastoma multiforme (dated by TCRdb to 2015 to 2018). For the wider study: To test whether intratumoral genomic heterogeneity fosters TIL diversity, the study jointly examined somatic mutations, TIL diversity and immune response activity. What the study reported, not specific to this receptor: Because T cells carry unequal numbers of TCR transcripts, RNA-based TCR sequencing may distort clone frequencies. T cells were not sorted into functional subsets, and such sorting was noted by the authors as a future improvement. Generalizability is limited because the TCR and somatic mutation analysis included only one glioblastoma patient.

Using a modified ARM-PCR protocol with multiple V-beta primers and a C-beta primer, the team built TCRB libraries from RNA through three nested multiplex PCR rounds. Starting from 0.5 to 0.55 ug of total RNA, TCRB-specific cDNA was synthesized using ProtoScript II Reverse Transcriptase and a C-beta primer. The description of the TCRB libraries did not mention any unique molecular identifiers. In the third PCR, barcodes and adapters were added over around 23 cycles with Deep VentR (exo-) polymerase, and the 250-500 bp bands were then gel purified. TCRB libraries were sequenced on an Illumina HiSeq 2500 with 250 bp paired-end reads. Per the source publication's procedure: The reads were cleaned with Trimmomatic, merged with FLASH and assigned V, D and J segments with MiGEC before being analyzed in VDJtools. Repertoire diversity was measured using the Shannon-Wiener diversity index, which was calculated with VDJtools. Clones were called with MiXCR by TCRdb after fastp trimmed the public reads at Q25, and only in-frame beta chains were retained. A single entry per CDR3 protein holds the most common genes and DNA from its merged rows. The V and J calls here are based on TCRdb, not the publication. The sample table lists some 15,000 distinct CDR3 sequences, around 70% of them with a count of one. Together, the top ten hold approximately 40% of the sample.

The CDR3 measures 14 amino acids from cysteine to phenylalanine. Here the CDR3 DNA is all that survives: 42 bases in frame from base 1. V is trimmed back by 10 bases and J by 9 bases, and the junction contains 13 bases that no gene match accounts for. For each of the nine to ten tumor samples, the AllPrep DNA/RNA mini kit was used to purify genomic DNA and total RNA simultaneously. All RNA had OD 260/280 ratios above 1.9 and RNA integrity numbers above 6.5. Sample: brain tumor tissue. The sequence joins TRBV12-3 or TRBV12-4 to TRBJ2-1, and 9 junction bases match TRBD2. The TCR comes from a male donor with glioblastoma. CDR3 reads: CAIAAGGGAGEQFF. Here is the DNA: TGTGCCATAGCCGCAGGCGGGGGGGCGGGTGAGCAGTTCTTC.